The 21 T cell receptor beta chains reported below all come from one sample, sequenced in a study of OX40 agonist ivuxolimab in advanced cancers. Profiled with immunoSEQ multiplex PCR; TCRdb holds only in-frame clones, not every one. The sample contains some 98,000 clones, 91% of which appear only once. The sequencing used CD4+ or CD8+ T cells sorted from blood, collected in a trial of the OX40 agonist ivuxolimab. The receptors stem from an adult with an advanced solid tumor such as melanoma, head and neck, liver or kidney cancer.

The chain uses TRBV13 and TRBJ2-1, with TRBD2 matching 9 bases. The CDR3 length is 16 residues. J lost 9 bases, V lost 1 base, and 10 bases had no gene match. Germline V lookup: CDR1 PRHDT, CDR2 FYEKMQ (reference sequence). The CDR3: CASSLAKSSGNREQFF. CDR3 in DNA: TGTGCCAGCAGCTTAGCAAAATCTAGCGGGAATCGTGAGCAGTTCTTC.

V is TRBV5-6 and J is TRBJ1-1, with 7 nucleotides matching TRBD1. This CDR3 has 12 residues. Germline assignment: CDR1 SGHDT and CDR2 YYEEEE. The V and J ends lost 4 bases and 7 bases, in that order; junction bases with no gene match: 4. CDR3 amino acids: CASSETGSEAFF. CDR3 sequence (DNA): TGTGCCAGCAGCGAGACAGGGAGTGAAGCTTTCTTT.

Written as DNA, the CDR3 is TGCGCCAGCGGAAGGGACCTTCAAGAGACCCAGTACTTC. Protein sequence: CASGRDLQETQYF. J is TRBJ2-5 and V is TRBV5-1; the D gene could be TRBD1 or TRBD2 (5 bases each). This CDR3 spans 13 amino acids. V lost 7 bases to trimming and J lost 2 bases, with 12 bases between them. CDR1 is SGHRS and CDR2 is YFSETQ in the germline V gene.

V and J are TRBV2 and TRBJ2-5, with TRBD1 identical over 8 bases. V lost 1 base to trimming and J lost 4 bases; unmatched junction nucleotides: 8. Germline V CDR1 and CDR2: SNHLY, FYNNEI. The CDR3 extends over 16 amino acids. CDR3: CASSEGAGGWVETQYF. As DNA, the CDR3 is TGTGCCAGCAGTGAAGGGGCAGGGGGCTGGGTAGAGACCCAGTACTTC.

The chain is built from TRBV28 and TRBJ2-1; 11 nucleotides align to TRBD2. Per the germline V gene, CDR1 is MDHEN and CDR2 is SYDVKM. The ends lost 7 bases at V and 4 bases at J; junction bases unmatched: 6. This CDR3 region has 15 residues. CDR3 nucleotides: TGTGCCAGCATCCCAACTAGCGGGAGTTACAATGAGCAGTTCTTC. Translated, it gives CASIPTSGSYNEQFF.

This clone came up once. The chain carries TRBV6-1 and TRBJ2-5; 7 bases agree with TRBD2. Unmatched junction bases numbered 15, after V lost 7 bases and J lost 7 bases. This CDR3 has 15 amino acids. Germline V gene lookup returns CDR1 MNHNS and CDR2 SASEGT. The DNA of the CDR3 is TGTGCCAGCAAGTGGAGACTAGCAGGCACGGGGACCCAGTACTTC. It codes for CASKWRLAGTGTQYF.

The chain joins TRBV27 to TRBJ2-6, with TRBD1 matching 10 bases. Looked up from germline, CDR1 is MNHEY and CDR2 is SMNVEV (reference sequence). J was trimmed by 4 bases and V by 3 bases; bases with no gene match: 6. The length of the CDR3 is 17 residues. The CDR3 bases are TGTGCCAGCAGTTTGGGACAGGGGACTTCAGGGGCCAACGTCCTGACTTTC. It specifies CASSLGQGTSGANVLTF.

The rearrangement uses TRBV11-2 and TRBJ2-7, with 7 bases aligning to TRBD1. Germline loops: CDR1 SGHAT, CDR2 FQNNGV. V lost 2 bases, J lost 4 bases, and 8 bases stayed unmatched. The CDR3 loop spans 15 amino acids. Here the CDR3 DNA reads TGTGCCAGCAGCTTACACCAAGGGGGCGCGTACGAGCAGTACTTC. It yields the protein CASSLHQGGAYEQYF.

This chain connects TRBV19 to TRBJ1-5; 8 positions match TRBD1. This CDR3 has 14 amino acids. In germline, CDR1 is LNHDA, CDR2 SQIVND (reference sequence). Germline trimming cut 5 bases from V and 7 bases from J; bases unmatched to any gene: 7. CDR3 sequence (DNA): TGTGCCAGTAGTCTAAACAGGGGGGAACAGCCCCAGCATTTT. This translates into CASSLNRGEQPQHF.

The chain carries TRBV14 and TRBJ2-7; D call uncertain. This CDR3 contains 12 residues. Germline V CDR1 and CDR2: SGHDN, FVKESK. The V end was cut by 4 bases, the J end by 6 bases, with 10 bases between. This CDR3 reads CASSRGTGEQYF. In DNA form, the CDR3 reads TGTGCCAGCAGCCGTGGAACGGGCGAGCAGTACTTC.

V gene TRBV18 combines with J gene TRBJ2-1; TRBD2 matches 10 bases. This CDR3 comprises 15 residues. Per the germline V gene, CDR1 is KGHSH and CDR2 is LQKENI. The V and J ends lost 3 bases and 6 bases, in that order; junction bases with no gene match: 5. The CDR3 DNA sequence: TGTGCCAGCTCACCGGTAGCGGGAGGCCCCAATGAGCAGTTCTTC. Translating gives CASSPVAGGPNEQFF.

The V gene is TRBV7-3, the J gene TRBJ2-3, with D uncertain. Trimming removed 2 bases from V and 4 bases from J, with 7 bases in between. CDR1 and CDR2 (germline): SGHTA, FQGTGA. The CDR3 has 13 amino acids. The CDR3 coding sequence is TGTGCCAGCAGCTTAGGGGTCGCAGATACGCAGTATTTT. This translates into CASSLGVADTQYF. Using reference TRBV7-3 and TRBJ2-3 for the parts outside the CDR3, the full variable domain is GAGVSQTPSNKVTEKGKYVELRCDPISGHTALYWYRQSLGQGPEFLIYFQGTGAADDSGLPNDRFFAVRPEGSVSTLKIQRTERGDSAVYLCASSLGVADTQYFGPGTRLTVL.

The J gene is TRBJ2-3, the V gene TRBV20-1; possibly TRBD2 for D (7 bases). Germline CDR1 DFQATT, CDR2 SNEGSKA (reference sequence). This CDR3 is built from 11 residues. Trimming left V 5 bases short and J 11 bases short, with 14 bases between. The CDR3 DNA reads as TGCAGTGCTCCTCAAGGGGGGGGGCAGTATTTT. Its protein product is CSAPQGGGQYF.

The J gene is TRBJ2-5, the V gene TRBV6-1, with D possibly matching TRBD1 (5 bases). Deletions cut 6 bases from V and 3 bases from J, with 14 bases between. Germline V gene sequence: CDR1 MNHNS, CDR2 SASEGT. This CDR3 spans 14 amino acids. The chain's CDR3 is CASRIMSTEETQYF. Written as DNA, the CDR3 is TGTGCCAGCAGGATTATGTCGACAGAAGAGACCCAGTACTTC.

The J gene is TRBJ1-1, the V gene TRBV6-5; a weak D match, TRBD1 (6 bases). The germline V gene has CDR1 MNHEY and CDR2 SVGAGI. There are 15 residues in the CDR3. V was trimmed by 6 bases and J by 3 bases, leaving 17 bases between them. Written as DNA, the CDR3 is TGTGCCAGCAGACTGGCAAGGTGGACAGACACTGAAGCTTTCTTT. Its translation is CASRLARWTDTEAFF.

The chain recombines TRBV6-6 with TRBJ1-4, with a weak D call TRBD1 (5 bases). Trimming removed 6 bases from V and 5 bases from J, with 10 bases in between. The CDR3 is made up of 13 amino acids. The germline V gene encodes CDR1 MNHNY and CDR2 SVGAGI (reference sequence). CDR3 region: CASSRAENEKLFF. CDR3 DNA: TGTGCCAGCAGCAGGGCTGAAAATGAAAAACTGTTTTTT.

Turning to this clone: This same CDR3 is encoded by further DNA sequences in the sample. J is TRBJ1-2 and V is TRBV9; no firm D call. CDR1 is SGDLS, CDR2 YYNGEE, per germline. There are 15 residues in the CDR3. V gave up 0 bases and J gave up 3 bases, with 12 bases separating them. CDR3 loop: CASSVGGSGYYGYTF. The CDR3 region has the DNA TGTGCCAGCAGCGTAGGAGGCAGTGGATACTATGGCTACACCTTC. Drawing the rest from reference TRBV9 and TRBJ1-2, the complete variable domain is DSGVTQTPKHLITATGQRVTLRCSPRSGDLSVYWYQQSLDQGLQFLIQYYNGEERAKGNILERFSAQQFPDLHSELNLSSLELGDSALYFCASSVGGSGYYGYTFGSGTRLTVV.

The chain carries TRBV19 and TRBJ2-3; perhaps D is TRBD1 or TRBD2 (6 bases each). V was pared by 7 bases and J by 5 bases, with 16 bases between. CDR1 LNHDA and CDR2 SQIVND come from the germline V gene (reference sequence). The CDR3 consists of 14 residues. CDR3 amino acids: CASKGGGLGDTQYF. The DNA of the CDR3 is TGTGCCAGTAAGGGGGGTGGGCTTGGAGATACGCAGTATTTT. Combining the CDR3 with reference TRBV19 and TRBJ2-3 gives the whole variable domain DGGITQSPKYLFRKEGQNVTLSCEQNLNHDAMYWYRQDPGQGLRLIYYSQIVNDFQKGDIAEGYSVSREKKESFPLTVTSAQKNPTAFYLCASKGGGLGDTQYFGPGTRLTVL.

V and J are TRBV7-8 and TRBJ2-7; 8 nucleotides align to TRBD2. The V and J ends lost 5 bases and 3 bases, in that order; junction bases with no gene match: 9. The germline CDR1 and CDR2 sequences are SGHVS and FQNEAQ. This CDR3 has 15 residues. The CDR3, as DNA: TGTGCCAGCAGCGAGGCGGGGGGCTCAGGCTACGAGCAGTACTTC. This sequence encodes CASSEAGGSGYEQYF.

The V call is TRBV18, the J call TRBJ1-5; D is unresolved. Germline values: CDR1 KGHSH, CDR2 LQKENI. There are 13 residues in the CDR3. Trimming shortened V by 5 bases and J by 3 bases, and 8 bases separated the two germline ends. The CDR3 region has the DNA TGTGCCAGCTCAGTGCTCGACAATCAGCCCCAGCATTTT. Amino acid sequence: CASSVLDNQPQHF.

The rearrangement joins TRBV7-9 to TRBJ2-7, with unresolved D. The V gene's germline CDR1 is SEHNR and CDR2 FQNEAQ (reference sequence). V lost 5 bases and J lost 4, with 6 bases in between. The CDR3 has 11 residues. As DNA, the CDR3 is TGTGCCAGCAGCATCGGGTACGAGCAGTACTTC. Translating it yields CASSIGYEQYF.